The clone carrying this T cell receptor beta chain was recorded a few times. Its antigen is still unknown. These data originate in a study of early T cells in non-severe SARS-CoV-2 infection. The CDR3 covers 14 residues. Germline CDR1 reads MNHEY; CDR2 reads SMNVEV (reference sequence). Trimming removed 7 bases at V and 1 base at J, with 13 bases between. In the library, individual cDNA molecules carried attached unique molecular identifiers. Via MiXCR, TCRdb re-called the 5' RACE reads, giving one row per CDR3 protein. The profile shows tens of thousands of distinct CDR3 sequences, roughly a fifth of them singletons. Overall study findings and caveats: VDJdb matching, biased toward anti-spike CD8 responses, missed private and CD4 specificities.

The input for sequencing was whole blood, taken at baseline. The TCR originated in an adult who was a healthcare worker with PCR-confirmed SARS-CoV-2 infection or an uninfected control (not recorded which). The chain uses TRBV27 and TRBJ1-1; D is ambiguous. CDR3 residues: CASTLRWGNTEAFF. DNA for the CDR3: TGTGCCAGCACCCTTCGATGGGGGAACACTGAAGCTTTCTTT.